Shown below are 30 T cell receptor beta chains from a single sample sequenced in a study of T cells in narcolepsy. Profiling relied on immunoSEQ multiplex PCR, and the TCRdb table lists in-frame clones only, not all of them. The data contain about 40,000 clones, around 88% of them singletons. The material sequenced was CD45RA- memory CD4+ T cells from PBMCs. These receptors all come from a human donor with narcolepsy.

This rearrangement joins TRBV7-6 to TRBJ2-1, with 7 bases matching TRBD1. Germline-derived CDR1 and CDR2 are SGHVS and FNYEAQ. CDR3 length: 15 amino acids. Trimming removed 2 bases from V and 5 bases from J; junction bases left unmatched: 6. In DNA, the CDR3 is TGTGCCAGCAGCTTACTCGGACAGGTCAACAATGAGCAGTTCTTC. Translation gives CASSLLGQVNNEQFF.

CDR3 nucleotide sequence: TGCGCCAGCAGTGCGGGGCTAGGGACATCGACCTACGAGCAGTACTTC. This gives the protein CASSAGLGTSTYEQYF. The genes are TRBV10-1 and TRBJ2-7, with a weak D call TRBD1 (6 bases). The CDR3 covers 16 residues. Trimming left V 4 bases short and J 2 bases short, with 18 bases between. CDR1 and CDR2 from the germline V gene are WNHNN and SYGVQD (reference sequence).

The V and J genes are TRBV6-4 and TRBJ2-1, with TRBD2 identical over 15 bases. Germline V gene sequence: CDR1 MRHNA, CDR2 SNTAGT. This CDR3 is 19 amino acids long. The trim removed 4 bases at V and 0 bases at J, leaving 7 bases unmatched. CDR3 coding DNA: TGTGCCAGCAGTGCCACGGGACTAGCGGGAGGAAGCTCCTACAATGAGCAGTTCTTC. Translated, it gives CASSATGLAGGSSYNEQFF.

The genes are TRBV28 and TRBJ2-7, with TRBD1 as a possible D gene (6 bases). Per the germline V gene, CDR1 is MDHEN and CDR2 is SYDVKM. CDR3 length equals 12 residues. The germline V and J ends were trimmed by 7 bases and 3 bases, with 10 bases remaining between them. Here the CDR3 reads CASNREIYEQYF. The CDR3 region has the DNA TGTGCCAGCAACAGGGAGATCTACGAGCAGTACTTC.

CDR3 DNA: TGTGCCAGCAGCTTAGATTTGGGCCGGACAGGGGTGAGCGGCTACACCTTC. Translation: CASSLDLGRTGVSGYTF. The chain links TRBV7-2 to TRBJ1-2, with 9 bases fitting TRBD1. The V and J ends lost 1 base and 8 bases, in that order; junction bases with no gene match: 14. The CDR3 contains 17 residues. Germline V lookup: CDR1 SGHTA, CDR2 FQGNSA.

The chain is built from TRBV4-2 and TRBJ2-7; 9 nucleotides agree with TRBD2. The CDR3 runs 17 residues. Looked up from germline, CDR1 is LGHNA and CDR2 is YNFKEQ. The V gene end was trimmed by 0 bases and the J gene end by 2 bases; junction bases not matched to a gene: 8. CDR3 residues: CASSQDNLASGAYEQYF. CDR3 DNA: TGTGCCAGCAGCCAAGACAACCTCGCTAGCGGGGCCTACGAGCAGTACTTC.

The rearrangement joins TRBV19 to TRBJ1-2, with 11 bases fitting TRBD1. Germline CDR1 LNHDA, CDR2 SQIVND (reference sequence). CDR3 length: 15 residues. V was clipped by 4 bases and J by 4 bases; unmatched bases: 5. DNA for the CDR3: TGTGCCAGTAGTACCCCGGGACAGGGGGTCTATGGCTACACCTTC. Amino acids: CASSTPGQGVYGYTF.

The rearrangement links TRBV12-2 to TRBJ1-5. TRBV12-2 is shown as a pseudogene. There are 22 residues in the CDR3. The CDR3 region is CASRLCRATGQGAIYSNQPQHF. CDR3 coding DNA: TGTGCAAGTCGCTTATGCCGGGCAACCGGCCAGGGAGCGATTTATAGCAATCAGCCCCAGCATTTT.

This rearrangement joins TRBV2 to TRBJ2-3; D may correspond to TRBD1 or TRBD2 (5 bases each). The CDR3 length is 14 residues. The V and J ends lost 6 bases and 6 bases respectively, with 16 bases between them. Germline CDR1 is SNHLY and CDR2 is FYNNEI. CDR3 protein: CASRKGTPIDTQYF. In nucleotides, the CDR3 is TGTGCCAGCAGGAAGGGGACCCCAATCGATACGCAGTATTTT. Full variable domain (outside the CDR3, taken from reference TRBV2 and TRBJ2-3): EPEVTQTPSHQVTQMGQEVILRCVPISNHLYFYWYRQILGQKVEFLVSFYNNEISEKSEIFDDQFSVERPDGSNFTLKIRSTKLEDSAMYFCASRKGTPIDTQYFGPGTRLTVL.

This clone was observed once. The gene calls are TRBV6-1 and TRBJ2-2, with a possible D match to TRBD2 (6 bases). This CDR3 is 14 amino acids long. V lost 6 bases and J 5 bases, leaving 13 bases between the germline ends. Looked up from germline, CDR1 is MNHNS and CDR2 is SASEGT. CDR3 bases: TGTGCCAGCAGAGACCACGGGGGAACCGGGGAGCTGTTTTTT. It codes for CASRDHGGTGELFF.

A note on this clone: Distinct nucleotide sequences in the sample also encode this CDR3. This chain links TRBV5-6 with TRBJ1-2; 8 positions agree with TRBD1. Germline CDR1 reads SGHDT; CDR2 reads YYEEEE. The CDR3 spans 16 residues. V shed 2 bases and J 9 bases; nucleotides not matched to a gene: 15. The CDR3 here is CASSFLGPGQEGRYTF. The CDR3 region has the DNA TGTGCCAGCAGCTTTCTTGGACCGGGACAGGAAGGTCGCTACACCTTC.

The genes are TRBV30 and TRBJ1-5; no clear D gene. The CDR3 sequence is 13 residues long. V was clipped by 2 bases and J by 2 bases, with 7 bases between them. Looked up from germline, CDR1 is GTSNPN and CDR2 is SVGIG (reference sequence). In DNA, the CDR3 is TGTGCCTGGAGTCCCGCGGGCAATCAGCCCCAGCATTTT. This codes for CAWSPAGNQPQHF.

The gene calls are TRBV7-2 and TRBJ2-5; D tentatively reads TRBD1 or TRBD2 (5 bases each). Germline CDR1 SGHTA, CDR2 FQGNSA. This CDR3 comprises 15 residues. V gave up 1 base and J gave up 6 bases, with 15 bases separating them. CDR3 bases: TGTGCCAGCAGCTTAGGGGGTGAGGGGTCGAAGACCCAGTACTTC. It encodes CASSLGGEGSKTQYF.

This chain joins TRBV5-1 and TRBJ1-6, with no clear D. Germline-derived CDR1 and CDR2 are SGHRS and YFSETQ. The CDR3 consists of 14 residues. V shed 3 bases and J shed 6 bases, with 10 bases lying between them. The CDR3 spells CASSSTGTNSPLHF. The CDR3 region has the DNA TGCGCCAGCAGCTCGACGGGCACTAATTCACCCCTCCACTTT.

V is TRBV6-5 and J is TRBJ1-5, with TRBD1 identical over 9 bases. The germline CDR1 and CDR2 sequences are MNHEY and SVGAGI. V lost 6 bases and J lost 7; bases outside the gene matches: 7. The CDR3 runs 14 residues. Here the CDR3 reads CASSRTGQGQPQHF. For the CDR3, the DNA is TGTGCCAGCAGCAGAACGGGACAGGGCCAGCCCCAGCATTTT.

The chain employs TRBV19 and TRBJ1-1; the D gene is possibly TRBD1 (6 bases). V was clipped by 3 bases and J by 1 base, with 12 bases between them. The CDR3 runs 15 residues. In germline, CDR1 is LNHDA, CDR2 SQIVND (reference sequence). CDR3 in DNA: TGTGCCAGTAGTATCCCGGGGACAAAGAACACTGAAGCTTTCTTT. Protein product: CASSIPGTKNTEAFF. Drawing the rest from reference TRBV19 and TRBJ1-1, the complete variable domain is DGGITQSPKYLFRKEGQNVTLSCEQNLNHDAMYWYRQDPGQGLRLIYYSQIVNDFQKGDIAEGYSVSREKKESFPLTVTSAQKNPTAFYLCASSIPGTKNTEAFFGQGTRLTVV.

This rearrangement joins TRBV29-1 to TRBJ1-1; maybe TRBD1 (5 bases). The CDR3 length is 13 residues. Germline CDR1 SQVTM, CDR2 ANQGSEA. Trimming removed 6 bases at V and 10 bases at J, with 21 bases between. CDR3 DNA: TGCAGCGTCCGGGCCACAGGAAGCTCCGGAGCTTTCTTT. It codes for CSVRATGSSGAFF.

This clone was observed once. The V call is TRBV30, the J call TRBJ1-1; D is unresolved. This CDR3 has 15 amino acids. V was shortened by 3 bases and J by 5 bases, with 19 bases between the two germline ends. Germline CDR1 GTSNPN, CDR2 SVGIG (reference sequence). The CDR3 DNA is TGTGCCTGGAGCTCGTGGGGAGGGAAGGGAACTGAAGCTTTCTTT. It yields the protein CAWSSWGGKGTEAFF.

The chain links TRBV6-1 to TRBJ1-1, with 7 bases that match TRBD1. The CDR3 covers 14 residues. Germline V lookup: CDR1 MNHNS, CDR2 SASEGT. Unmatched junction bases numbered 6, after V lost 7 bases and J lost 1 base. The CDR3 DNA sequence: TGTGCCAGCAAAGAGACAGGGTGGAACACTGAAGCTTTCTTT. Protein: CASKETGWNTEAFF.

V is TRBV12-5 and J is TRBJ2-3; tentative D call: TRBD2 (6 bases). This CDR3 comprises 17 residues. V lost 2 bases and J lost 6, with 21 bases in between. The germline CDR1 and CDR2 sequences are LGHNT and FRNRAP. CDR3 sequence: CASGLTPGRLNLDTQYF. CDR3 nucleotide sequence: TGTGCTAGTGGTTTGACCCCGGGGAGGTTAAATCTTGATACGCAGTATTTT.

The chain recombines TRBV2 with TRBJ2-7; no definite D call. The CDR3 contains 12 residues. V dropped 7 bases and J dropped 3 bases, with 10 bases sitting between them. The germline gives CDR1 SNHLY, CDR2 FYNNEI. In DNA form, the CDR3 reads TGTGCCAGCATGAAGCAAAGCTACGAGCAGTACTTC. Amino acids: CASMKQSYEQYF.

The rearrangement joins TRBV6-1 to TRBJ2-1; 8 bases agree with TRBD2. The CDR3 sequence is 13 residues long. Germline V gene data show CDR1 as MNHNS and CDR2 as SASEGT. V lost 10 bases to trimming and J lost 7 bases; unmatched junction nucleotides: 9. The CDR3, as DNA: TGTGCCACCGCACTAGCGGCCCGTAATGAGCAGTTCTTC. Protein product: CATALAARNEQFF.

The chain carries TRBV10-3 and TRBJ2-1, with D unclear. With 7 bases removed from V and 9 bases from J, the gap between germline ends came to 22 bases. Germline CDR1 ENHRY, CDR2 SYGVKD. The CDR3 has 15 residues. CDR3 sequence (DNA): TGTGCCATCACCCCCTCCGTGGTGTCCGGCACTGAGCAGTTCTTC. Translated: CAITPSVVSGTEQFF.

This sequence joins TRBV5-4 and TRBJ1-2; D possibly corresponds to TRBD1 (6 bases). The V gene lost 4 bases and the J gene lost 2 bases, with 9 bases spanning the gap. This CDR3 region has 13 residues. Germline lookup yields CDR1 SGHNT and CDR2 YYREEE (reference sequence). CDR3 nucleotide sequence: TGTGCCAGCAGCCCTACAGGGAACTATGGCTACACCTTC. This translates into CASSPTGNYGYTF.

The V call is TRBV6-4, the J call TRBJ2-2; tentatively, D is TRBD2 (6 bases). Germline V gives CDR1 MRHNA, CDR2 SNTAGT. The germline V and J ends were trimmed by 3 bases and 4 bases, with 12 bases remaining between them. The CDR3 length is 15 residues. CDR3 bases: TGTGCCAGCAGTGAATACGGGGGTTTCACCGGGGAGCTGTTTTTT. It specifies CASSEYGGFTGELFF.

This clone was recorded once. The chain is built from TRBV7-3 and TRBJ1-5, with D possibly TRBD1 on 6 matching bases. Germline V gene data show CDR1 as SGHTA and CDR2 as FQGTGA. This CDR3 spans 14 amino acids. V was clipped by 5 bases and J by 4 bases, with 12 bases between them. The CDR3: CASSAGQPNQPQHF. CDR3 DNA: TGTGCCAGCAGCGCCGGACAGCCAAATCAGCCCCAGCATTTT.

This chain uses TRBV7-2 with TRBJ2-7, with 7 bases lining up with TRBD1. Germline V lookup: CDR1 SGHTA, CDR2 FQGNSA. V dropped 5 bases and J dropped 3; count of bases not matched to a gene: 7. The CDR3 is 14 residues long. CDR3 region: CASSVRDSGYEQYF. The DNA of the CDR3 is TGTGCCAGCAGCGTGAGGGACAGCGGCTACGAGCAGTACTTC. The full variable domain, with the rest looked up from reference TRBV7-2 and TRBJ2-7, is GAGVSQSPSNKVTEKGKDVELRCDPISGHTALYWYRQSLGQGLEFLIYFQGNSAPDKSGLPSDRFSAERTGGSVSTLTIQRTQQEDSAVYLCASSVRDSGYEQYFGPGTRLTVT.

CDR3 nucleotides: TGCAGCGTTATTAGACAGGGGGCCCACGAGCAGTACTTC. It translates to CSVIRQGAHEQYF. V gene TRBV29-1 combines with J gene TRBJ2-7; 10 bases match TRBD1. This CDR3 has 13 amino acids. V gave up 5 bases and J gave up 5 bases; unmatched junction bases: 6. Germline CDR1 is SQVTM and CDR2 is ANQGSEA.

The chain joins TRBV7-2 to TRBJ1-1; weak D call: TRBD1 (6 bases). V dropped 5 bases and J dropped 1 base, with 14 bases sitting between them. The germline CDR1 and CDR2 sequences are SGHTA and FQGNSA. The CDR3 extends over 15 amino acids. The CDR3 loop is CASSAMGGGNTEAFF. Here the CDR3 DNA reads TGTGCCAGCAGCGCTATGGGAGGGGGGAACACTGAAGCTTTCTTT. The full variable domain, its missing parts supplied by reference TRBV7-2 and TRBJ1-1, is GAGVSQSPSNKVTEKGKDVELRCDPISGHTALYWYRQSLGQGLEFLIYFQGNSAPDKSGLPSDRFSAERTGGSVSTLTIQRTQQEDSAVYLCASSAMGGGNTEAFFGQGTRLTVV.

V gene TRBV2 combines with J gene TRBJ2-2, with 12 positions matching TRBD2. CDR3 size: 15 residues. V lost 4 bases, J lost 11 bases, and 8 bases stayed unmatched. Germline CDR1 and CDR2: SNHLY and FYNNEI. This CDR3 is CASSALAGGPGELFF. The CDR3 bases are TGTGCCAGCAGTGCACTAGCGGGGGGTCCGGGAGAGCTGTTTTTT.